The source of this T cell receptor beta chain is a study of early T cells in non-severe SARS-CoV-2 infection. Study background: Chains stayed unpaired after sequencing of bulk RNA from unsorted whole blood.

To note about this clonotype: What it recognizes is unknown.

The protocol attached unique molecular identifiers to individual cDNA molecules. TCRdb re-derived calls from the 5' RACE reads in MiXCR, one entry per CDR3 protein. The table lists more than 65,000 distinct CDR3 sequences, about 14% of them singletons. Study-wide findings and caveats: Clonotype matching in VDJdb favored anti-spike CD8 responses and did not capture private and CD4 specificities.

The ends lost 2 bases at V and 0 bases at J; junction bases unmatched: 0. The CDR3 totals 15 residues. Germline V gene data show CDR1 as MNHNS and CDR2 as SASEGT. The rearrangement uses TRBV6-1 and TRBJ2-7, with 11 bases identical to TRBD2. The starting material was whole blood, obtained at baseline. The TCR originated in an adult who was a healthcare worker with PCR-confirmed SARS-CoV-2 infection or an uninfected control (not recorded which). The CDR3 spells CASSELAGGSYEQYF. In nucleotides, the CDR3 is TGTGCCAGCAGTGAACTAGCGGGAGGCTCCTACGAGCAGTACTTC.